What follows are 26 T cell receptor beta chains derived from one specimen sequenced in a study of T cells expressing NK-cell markers. TCRdb reanalyzed the 5' RACE reads, giving one entry per CDR3 protein sequence and no DNA. The sample table includes about 380,000 distinct CDR3 sequences. The sequenced sample was blood T cells: a sorted CD56 or NKG2C T cell subset, CD4+ or CD8+ T cells, or bulk PBMC T cells (not recorded which). The receptor source for this set is a man aged 18 to 70 in good health.

The gene calls are TRBV6-1 and TRBJ2-3; TCRdb picks TRBD1, but there is no DNA to check that call. The CDR3 is made up of 16 amino acids. The V gene's germline CDR1 is MNHNS and CDR2 SASEGT. This chain's CDR3 is CASSEGRSPPQGTQYF.

This chain joins TRBV15 and TRBJ2-7. There are 11 residues in the CDR3. CDR1 and CDR2 from the germline V gene are LNHNV and YYDKDF (reference sequence). The CDR3 sequence is CATSDGYEQYF.

The chain recombines TRBV6-1 with TRBJ2-2; TCRdb indicates TRBD1, and absent DNA this call remains unverified. Germline V gene lookup returns CDR1 MNHNS and CDR2 SASEGT. The CDR3 is 16 amino acids. CDR3 sequence reads: CASRITPGAVTGELFF.

The V call is TRBV10-3, the J call TRBJ2-5; checking the TCRdb D call of TRBD1 is not possible without DNA. This CDR3 region has 18 residues. In germline, CDR1 is ENHRY, CDR2 SYGVKD. The chain's CDR3 is CAISEGRLDRAKGVTQYF.

The J gene is TRBJ2-3, the V gene TRBV9; TCRdb's assignment of TRBD2 cannot be checked, as there is no DNA. CDR1 SGDLS and CDR2 YYNGEE come from the germline V gene. The CDR3 has 19 residues. The CDR3 reads CASSYQRVAGGPVTDTQYF.

V is TRBV18 and J is TRBJ2-3; TCRdb gives TRBD1 as the D gene, but with no DNA this cannot be confirmed. The CDR3 runs to 16 residues. Germline-derived CDR1 and CDR2 are KGHSH and LQKENI. CDR3 amino acids: CASSPGGTGRADTQYF.

The chain uses TRBV12-3 or TRBV12-4 and TRBJ2-5; TCRdb calls TRBD1, which cannot be checked without DNA. The CDR3 loop spans 17 amino acids. CDR3 loop: CASSWMGVAGAQETQYF.

The V gene is TRBV7-2, the J gene TRBJ1-1; TCRdb gives TRBD1 as the D gene, but with no DNA this cannot be confirmed. This CDR3 spans 15 amino acids. CDR1 SGHTA and CDR2 FQGNSA come from the germline V gene. CDR3 sequence: CASSLVAGMNTEAFF.

This chain uses TRBV19 with TRBJ2-3; TCRdb designates TRBD1, a call that cannot be tested without DNA. This CDR3 has 15 residues. Germline V CDR1 and CDR2: LNHDA, SQIVND (reference sequence). The CDR3 sequence: CASRGRERRTDTQYF. Looking up the rest from reference TRBV19 and TRBJ2-3 gives the full variable domain: DGGITQSPKYLFRKEGQNVTLSCEQNLNHDAMYWYRQDPGQGLRLIYYSQIVNDFQKGDIAEGYSVSREKKESFPLTVTSAQKNPTAFYLCASRGRERRTDTQYFGPGTRLTVL.

The chain links TRBV20-1 to TRBJ2-7; the TCRdb call, TRBD2, lacks DNA for checking. Germline CDR1 DFQATT, CDR2 SNEGSKA (reference sequence). The CDR3 contains 14 residues. The CDR3 reads CSAARRRRAYEQYF.

This CDR3 is CASSVEGQGTEAFF. The rearrangement links TRBV2 to TRBJ1-1. Germline loops: CDR1 SNHLY, CDR2 FYNNEI. This CDR3 spans 14 amino acids.

The chain combines TRBV5-5 with TRBJ1-1; TCRdb selects TRBD1, and the lack of DNA leaves this call unchecked. The CDR3 consists of 15 residues. Germline V gene sequence: CDR1 SGHKS, CDR2 YYEKEE (reference sequence). The CDR3 here is CASSSYDRLGTEAFF.

J is TRBJ1-1 and V is TRBV12-3 or TRBV12-4; TCRdb lists TRBD1, though no DNA is available to test this call. The CDR3 contains 16 residues. CDR3 residues: CASSLRGRGGTTEAFF.

The rearrangement uses TRBV18 and TRBJ1-1. Per germline, CDR1 KGHSH and CDR2 LQKENI. The CDR3 sequence is 13 residues long. CDR3 region: CASSPNEGTEAFF.

The V call is TRBV15, the J call TRBJ2-1; TCRdb picks TRBD1, but there is no DNA to check that call. CDR1 and CDR2 (germline): LNHNV, YYDKDF (reference sequence). The CDR3 consists of 18 residues. The CDR3 sequence is CATSSTGTGGSTYNEQFF.

The chain carries TRBV6-1 and TRBJ2-7; the TCRdb call, TRBD1, lacks DNA for checking. The CDR3 has 14 amino acids. Germline V CDR1 and CDR2: MNHNS, SASEGT. The CDR3 loop reads CASSTRGQDNEQYF.

This sequence joins TRBV11-3 and TRBJ2-7; as DNA is missing, the TRBD1 call by TCRdb cannot be tested. Germline CDR1 SGHNT, CDR2 YENEEA. The CDR3 has 17 amino acids. This chain's CDR3 is CASSLVSGRTVSYEQYF.

This sequence joins TRBV6-4 and TRBJ2-3; TCRdb's D call, TRBD2, is unchecked because there is no DNA. Germline V gene sequence: CDR1 MRHNA, CDR2 SNTAGT. CDR3 length: 21 amino acids. CDR3 sequence reads: CASSAYRSGLAGVHITDTQYF.

J is TRBJ2-1 and V is TRBV20-1. CDR3 length: 14 amino acids. Germline V lookup: CDR1 DFQATT, CDR2 SNEGSKA (reference sequence). CDR3: CSARQSKGHNEQFF.

This chain links TRBV20-1 with TRBJ2-7; TCRdb names TRBD1, which stays unverified in the absence of DNA. The germline V gene has CDR1 DFQATT and CDR2 SNEGSKA (reference sequence). The CDR3 loop spans 14 amino acids. The CDR3 spells CSATAPGGRYEQYF.

The V gene is TRBV6-1, the J gene TRBJ1-1; TCRdb lists TRBD1, though no DNA is available to test this call. CDR1 and CDR2 (germline): MNHNS, SASEGT. The CDR3 extends over 15 amino acids. CDR3 in amino acids: CASMDRVRVGTEAFF.

The chain combines TRBV19 with TRBJ2-1. The length of the CDR3 is 13 residues. The germline V gene encodes CDR1 LNHDA and CDR2 SQIVND (reference sequence). The CDR3 sequence is CASSIDVRDEQFF.

This sequence joins TRBV12-3 or TRBV12-4 and TRBJ1-1. This CDR3 comprises 14 residues. CDR3: CASIWRYGNTEAFF.

The chain couples TRBV2 to TRBJ2-2; checking the TCRdb D call of TRBD2 is not possible without DNA. Per the germline V gene, CDR1 is SNHLY and CDR2 is FYNNEI. The CDR3 is 15 amino acids. The CDR3 loop is CASSGLAGSTGELFF.

The V and J genes are TRBV3-1 and TRBJ2-3; TCRdb returns TRBD2, unconfirmable since there is no DNA. The CDR3 sequence is 17 residues long. Germline-derived CDR1 and CDR2 are LGHDT and YNNKEL (reference sequence). Here the CDR3 reads CASSLTPRGLGSDTQYF.

The chain is built from TRBV18 and TRBJ2-3; TCRdb picks TRBD2, but there is no DNA to check that call. This CDR3 has 16 residues. In germline, CDR1 is KGHSH, CDR2 LQKENI. This chain's CDR3 is CASSPRQGGVTDTQYF.